Below, 32 T cell receptor beta chains from the same sample are listed, as sequenced in a study of CD8+ T cells in alopecia areata. cDNA reverse transcribed from extracted RNA served as the sequencing template. Generated by immunoSEQ multiplex PCR, the TCRdb table keeps only in-frame clones and is missing some. The table has under 200,000 clones, 50% to 65% seen once; the top ten hold approximately 15%. Regarding treatment: oral pan-JAK inhibitor, 5-10 mg twice daily. The specimen was CD4+ T cells sorted from blood, collected at week 24, from a patient treated with tofacitinib. Receptor source: a human donor with alopecia areata.

V and J are TRBV4-1 and TRBJ1-1; D unclear. CDR1 is MGHRA, CDR2 YSYEKL, per germline. This CDR3 has 16 amino acids. The germline V and J ends were trimmed by 1 base and 4 bases, with 16 bases remaining between them. The CDR3 sequence: CASSQGVVLWSTEAFF. In DNA form, the CDR3 reads TGCGCCAGCAGCCAAGGTGTCGTACTCTGGAGCACTGAAGCTTTCTTT.

The chain joins TRBV6-5 to TRBJ2-1; D gene unclear. Per the germline V gene, CDR1 is MNHEY and CDR2 is SVGAGI. The CDR3 totals 15 residues. V lost 6 bases and J 5 bases, leaving 17 bases between the germline ends. The CDR3 region is CASSSLLGADNEQFF. CDR3 bases: TGTGCCAGCAGCTCGCTTTTAGGAGCCGACAATGAGCAGTTCTTC.

The CDR3 spells CASSPFGTGAGGELFF. The CDR3 DNA reads as TGTGCCAGCAGCCCCTTTGGGACAGGGGCCGGCGGGGAGCTGTTTTTT. The rearrangement joins TRBV5-6 to TRBJ2-2; 10 nucleotides match TRBD1. The CDR3 is 16 amino acids. Per germline, CDR1 SGHDT and CDR2 YYEEEE. The ends lost 4 bases at V and 7 bases at J; junction bases unmatched: 10.

The chain combines TRBV11-3 with TRBJ2-3; D may be TRBD1 or TRBD2 (6 bases each). Germline V gives CDR1 SGHNT, CDR2 YENEEA. V lost 5 bases and J 3 bases, leaving 12 bases between the germline ends. The CDR3 runs to 14 residues. The CDR3 nucleotides read TGTGCCAGCAGCCCCGGGGGCGGGACAGATACGCAGTATTTT. This translates into CASSPGGGTDTQYF.

In this sample, this clone turned up a few times. The J gene is TRBJ2-3, the V gene TRBV25-1; D is ambiguous. Deletions cut 5 bases from V and 2 bases from J, with 8 bases between. Germline V lookup: CDR1 MGHDK, CDR2 SYGVNS. The CDR3 loop spans 13 amino acids. CDR3 DNA: TGTGCCAGCAGTCCAATAGCCACAGATACGCAGTATTTT. As protein: CASSPIATDTQYF.

V gene TRBV20-1 combines with J gene TRBJ2-7, with 7 bases fitting TRBD1. The V gene's germline CDR1 is DFQATT and CDR2 SNEGSKA (reference sequence). This CDR3 contains 11 residues. The CDR3 DNA reads TGCAGGGCTGACAGGGACCACGAGCAGTACTTC. Protein sequence: CRADRDHEQYF.

In this sample, this clone turned up once. This chain uses TRBV6-5 with TRBJ2-5; no clear D gene. This CDR3 spans 11 amino acids. Germline values: CDR1 MNHEY, CDR2 SVGAGI. Trimming left V 2 bases short and J 2 bases short, with 0 bases between. CDR3 sequence (DNA): TGTGCCAGCAGTTACCAAGAGACCCAGTACTTC. Residues: CASSYQETQYF.

V is TRBV30 and J is TRBJ1-3; no clear D. Between the trimmed V and J ends, which lost 2 bases and 0 bases, there was a span of 11 bases. The germline V gene has CDR1 GTSNPN and CDR2 SVGIG (reference sequence). This CDR3 is built from 15 residues. The CDR3 sequence is CAWSKPVGSGNTIYF. The CDR3 nucleotides read TGTGCCTGGAGTAAGCCAGTGGGCTCTGGAAACACCATATATTTT.

The chain recombines TRBV21-1 with TRBJ1-4. TRBV21-1 is described as a pseudogene. The CDR3 contains 15 residues. CDR3 sequence: CASSKPGKRNEKLFF. The CDR3 nucleotides are TGTGCCAGCAGCAAACCCGGGAAGCGTAATGAAAAACTGTTTTTT.

CDR3 nucleotide sequence: TGTGCCTGGAGTGTCATTAAGGAGCAGTACTTC. Amino acid sequence: CAWSVIKEQYF. J is TRBJ2-7 and V is TRBV30; D gene uncertain. V lost 0 bases and J 7 bases, leaving 7 bases between the germline ends. The length of the CDR3 is 11 residues. From germline, CDR1 is GTSNPN and CDR2 SVGIG (reference sequence).

The chain recombines TRBV29-1 with TRBJ1-2; D remains ambiguous. This CDR3 has 12 residues. The germline gives CDR1 SQVTM, CDR2 ANQGSEA. V lost 3 bases to trimming and J lost 2 bases, with 7 bases between them. The chain's CDR3 is CSVEWKNYGYTF. CDR3 coding DNA: TGCAGCGTTGAGTGGAAAAACTATGGCTACACCTTC.

The chain combines TRBV7-3 with TRBJ1-6, with 7 positions matching TRBD1. CDR3 length: 15 residues. V was pared by 5 bases and J by 2 bases, with 3 bases of the junction left unmatched. CDR1 is SGHTA, CDR2 FQGTGA, per germline. The CDR3 DNA reads TGTGCCAGCAGCACCACAGGGGCCTATAATTCACCCCTCCACTTT. Its protein is CASSTTGAYNSPLHF.

The rearrangement links TRBV29-1 to TRBJ1-5; 8 bases map to TRBD1. J gave up 2 bases and V 5 bases, and 5 bases lay outside the gene matches. The CDR3 sequence is 14 residues long. Germline V gene lookup returns CDR1 SQVTM and CDR2 ANQGSEA. CDR3 sequence: CSVLDRAGNQPQHF. The DNA for the CDR3 is TGCAGCGTTCTGGACAGGGCCGGCAATCAGCCCCAGCATTTT.

The J gene is TRBJ1-1, the V gene TRBV30, with D unresolved. Germline CDR1 GTSNPN, CDR2 SVGIG (reference sequence). Trimming left V 4 bases short and J 10 bases short, with 13 bases between. The CDR3 has 11 amino acids. CDR3 region: CAWTGGRLAFF. CDR3 nucleotides: TGTGCCTGGACGGGCGGACGTTTAGCTTTCTTT.

The rearrangement uses TRBV4-2 and TRBJ2-3; 7 bases are a match to TRBD2. V lost 4 bases, J lost 4 bases, and 17 bases stayed unmatched. The V gene's germline CDR1 is LGHNA and CDR2 YNFKEQ. The CDR3 has 18 amino acids. This chain's CDR3 is CASSPVFSVAGVADTQYF. The CDR3 DNA follows: TGTGCCAGCAGCCCCGTATTCTCAGTCGCGGGGGTGGCAGATACGCAGTATTTT.

The CDR3 loop is CASSQNRGDTDTQYF. The CDR3 coding sequence is TGCGCCAGCAGCCAAAACAGGGGGGACACAGATACGCAGTATTTT. The gene calls are TRBV5-1 and TRBJ2-3, with 8 nucleotides matching TRBD1. The CDR3 has 15 residues. CDR1 and CDR2 (germline): SGHRS, YFSETQ. With V trimmed by 4 bases and J by 2 bases, 6 bases remained unmatched.

J is TRBJ2-5 and V is TRBV6-5; D possibly corresponds to TRBD1 (5 bases). This CDR3 contains 14 residues. Germline CDR1 and CDR2: MNHEY and SVGAGI. Trimming left V 3 bases short and J 4 bases short, with 12 bases between. The CDR3 DNA reads TGTGCCAGCAGTTATAATGGGGCTGGAGAGACCCAGTACTTC. The encoded protein is CASSYNGAGETQYF.

The J gene is TRBJ1-3, the V gene TRBV6-5; D is ambiguous. The CDR3 contains 13 residues. V dropped 8 bases and J dropped 5 bases, with 13 bases sitting between them. Per the germline V gene, CDR1 is MNHEY and CDR2 is SVGAGI. The CDR3 DNA follows: TGTGCCAGCGGGCAGGTGAACCGAAACACCATATATTTT. Translated: CASGQVNRNTIYF.

The chain carries TRBV10-3 and TRBJ1-5; 9 bases line up with TRBD1. The V and J ends lost 5 bases and 3 bases, in that order; junction bases with no gene match: 5. The CDR3 sequence is 15 residues long. Germline CDR1 and CDR2: ENHRY and SYGVKD. CDR3 amino acids: CAISQGQGINQPQHF. Here the CDR3 DNA reads TGTGCCATCAGTCAAGGACAGGGGATCAATCAGCCCCAGCATTTT.

The rearrangement links TRBV19 to TRBJ2-2, with no clear D. Germline lookup yields CDR1 LNHDA and CDR2 SQIVND (reference sequence). Trimming left V 10 bases short and J 6 bases short, with 12 bases between. The length of the CDR3 is 12 residues. In nucleotides, the CDR3 is TGTGCCACCTCTTTTCTCGCCGGGGAGCTGTTTTTT. It specifies CATSFLAGELFF.

The chain combines TRBV7-9 with TRBJ1-2, with a possible D match to TRBD1 (5 bases). Deletions cut 2 bases from V and 14 bases from J, with 18 bases between. The V gene's germline CDR1 is SEHNR and CDR2 FQNEAQ (reference sequence). The CDR3 is made up of 13 amino acids. CDR3 in amino acids: CASSLNDWGEATF. In DNA form, the CDR3 reads TGTGCCAGCAGCTTAAACGATTGGGGGGAGGCTACCTTC.

The rearrangement joins TRBV28 to TRBJ2-3; TRBD2 matches at 8 bases. The CDR3 covers 14 residues. J gave up 6 bases and V 6 bases, and 8 bases lay outside the gene matches. Germline V gives CDR1 MDHEN, CDR2 SYDVKM. CDR3 nucleotides: TGTGCCAGCAGCCCTCGGGGGGGTGGGGATACGCAGTATTTT. Translation: CASSPRGGGDTQYF. The whole variable domain, remainder taken from reference TRBV28 and TRBJ2-3, is DVKVTQSSRYLVKRTGEKVFLECVQDMDHENMFWYRQDPGLGLRLIYFSYDVKMKEKGDIPEGYSVSREKKERFSLILESASTNQTSMYLCASSPRGGGDTQYFGPGTRLTVL.

Concerning this clone itself: Other DNA sequences in the same sample also yield this CDR3. The genes are TRBV5-6 and TRBJ1-2; D is perhaps TRBD1 (5 bases). The CDR3 totals 12 residues. Germline assignment: CDR1 SGHDT and CDR2 YYEEEE. V dropped 4 bases and J dropped 4 bases, with 8 bases sitting between them. CDR3 loop: CASSLRGYGYTF. In DNA, the CDR3 is TGTGCCAGCAGCCTAAGGGGCTATGGCTACACCTTC.

The J gene is TRBJ2-7, the V gene TRBV15; D might be TRBD2 (6 bases). The CDR3 extends over 14 amino acids. Trimming stripped 4 bases from V and 0 bases from J, with 10 bases between. The germline V gene has CDR1 LNHNV and CDR2 YYDKDF (reference sequence). The CDR3, as DNA: TGTGCCACCAGCAAAGGGACTTTCTCCTACGAGCAGTACTTC. Translated, it gives CATSKGTFSYEQYF.

This chain links TRBV30 with TRBJ1-2, with a possible D match to TRBD1 (6 bases). The length of the CDR3 is 14 residues. Trimming removed 0 bases from V and 8 bases from J, with 16 bases in between. Per the germline V gene, CDR1 is GTSNPN and CDR2 is SVGIG (reference sequence). CDR3 in DNA: TGTGCCTGGAGTGTTGCAGGGGAATTGAGGGGCTACACCTTC. Encoded protein: CAWSVAGELRGYTF.

This clone was counted a few times. J is TRBJ2-6 and V is TRBV10-3, with D hard to call. Germline V gene data show CDR1 as ENHRY and CDR2 as SYGVKD. This CDR3 is 14 amino acids long. The V gene lost 11 bases and the J gene lost 0 bases, with 11 bases spanning the gap. The CDR3 DNA reads TGTGCCGTACGAGGAAGCTCTGGGGCCAACGTCCTGACTTTC. Encoded protein: CAVRGSSGANVLTF.

Regarding this clone: At the DNA level, this CDR3 is encoded by other sequences in the same sample as well. The chain links TRBV29-1 to TRBJ2-4, with a weak D call TRBD2 (6 bases). CDR1 and CDR2 (germline): SQVTM, ANQGSEA. Trimming took off 4 bases at V and 1 base at J, with 8 bases between the two ends. CDR3 size: 13 residues. This CDR3 reads CSVGGRAKNIQYF. The CDR3 DNA reads as TGCAGCGTTGGAGGGAGGGCCAAAAACATTCAGTACTTC.

In this sample, this clone turned up a few times. The V call is TRBV4-2, the J call TRBJ2-7, with D perhaps matching TRBD2 (5 bases). Trimming stripped 0 bases from V and 5 bases from J, with 8 bases between. Germline values: CDR1 LGHNA, CDR2 YNFKEQ. This CDR3 contains 13 residues. The CDR3, as DNA: TGTGCCAGCAGCCAAGAATTGCGGGACGAGCAGTACTTC. Translating it yields CASSQELRDEQYF.

The gene calls are TRBV30 and TRBJ2-3; no reliable D call. This CDR3 has 13 amino acids. The V end lost 2 bases, the J end lost 0 bases, and 6 bases lay between the germline ends. CDR1 and CDR2 from the germline V gene are GTSNPN and SVGIG (reference sequence). CDR3 nucleotide sequence: TGTGCCTGGAGTATCACGAGCACAGATACGCAGTATTTT. This gives the protein CAWSITSTDTQYF.

The chain uses TRBV5-1 and TRBJ2-7, with 10 bases identical to TRBD1. Germline CDR1 reads SGHRS; CDR2 reads YFSETQ. V was pared by 3 bases and J by 2 bases, with 11 bases of the junction left unmatched. CDR3 length: 17 residues. The CDR3: CASSSNLGTGAPYEQYF. In nucleotides, the CDR3 is TGCGCCAGCAGCTCGAACCTCGGGACAGGGGCTCCCTACGAGCAGTACTTC.

This rearrangement joins TRBV6-1 to TRBJ2-3; the D is unclear. The CDR3 covers 13 residues. CDR1 is MNHNS and CDR2 is SASEGT in the germline V gene. V was trimmed by 0 bases and J by 7 bases, leaving 8 bases between them. CDR3 in amino acids: CASSEALGNTQYF. CDR3 sequence (DNA): TGTGCCAGCAGTGAAGCGCTGGGGAATACGCAGTATTTT.

The chain couples TRBV29-1 to TRBJ1-1; D is possibly TRBD1 (6 bases). V lost 4 bases and J lost 2, with 14 bases in between. Germline V lookup: CDR1 SQVTM, CDR2 ANQGSEA. The CDR3 is 14 residues long. Here the CDR3 DNA reads TGCAGCGTTGTTCCGGCCAGGGGAAACACTGAAGCTTTCTTT. Protein product: CSVVPARGNTEAFF.